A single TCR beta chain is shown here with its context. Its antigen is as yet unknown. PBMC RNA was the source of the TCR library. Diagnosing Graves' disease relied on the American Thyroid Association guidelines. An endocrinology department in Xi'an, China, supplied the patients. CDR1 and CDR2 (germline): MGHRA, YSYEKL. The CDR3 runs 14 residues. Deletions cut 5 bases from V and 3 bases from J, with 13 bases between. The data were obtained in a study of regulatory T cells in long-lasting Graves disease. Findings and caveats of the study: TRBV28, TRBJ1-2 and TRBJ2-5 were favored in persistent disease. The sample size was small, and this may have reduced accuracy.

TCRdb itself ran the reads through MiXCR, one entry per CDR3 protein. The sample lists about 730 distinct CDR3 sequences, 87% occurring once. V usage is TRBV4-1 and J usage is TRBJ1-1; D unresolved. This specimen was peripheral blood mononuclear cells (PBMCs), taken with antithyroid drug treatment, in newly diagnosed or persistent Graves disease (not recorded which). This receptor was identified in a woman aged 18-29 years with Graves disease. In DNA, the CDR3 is TGCGCCAGCAGCTCACGTTCTCCGGACACTGAAGCTTTCTTT. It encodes CASSSRSPDTEAFF.